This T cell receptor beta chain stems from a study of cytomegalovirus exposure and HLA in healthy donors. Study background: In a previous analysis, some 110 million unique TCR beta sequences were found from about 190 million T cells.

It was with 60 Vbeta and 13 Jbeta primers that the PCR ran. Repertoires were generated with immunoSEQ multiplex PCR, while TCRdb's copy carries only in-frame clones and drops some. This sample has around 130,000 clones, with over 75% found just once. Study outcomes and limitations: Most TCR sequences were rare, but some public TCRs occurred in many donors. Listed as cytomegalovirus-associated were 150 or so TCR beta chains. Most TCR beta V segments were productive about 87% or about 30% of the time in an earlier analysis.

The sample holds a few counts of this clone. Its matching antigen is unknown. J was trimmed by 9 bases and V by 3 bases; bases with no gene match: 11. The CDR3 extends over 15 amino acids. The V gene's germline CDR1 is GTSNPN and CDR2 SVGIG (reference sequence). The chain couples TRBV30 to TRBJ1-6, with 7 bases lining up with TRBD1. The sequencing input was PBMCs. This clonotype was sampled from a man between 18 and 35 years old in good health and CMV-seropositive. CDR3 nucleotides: TGTGCCTGGAGGCTCCCGGGACAGTTGTCTTCACCCCTCCACTTT. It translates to CAWRLPGQLSSPLHF.